This TCR beta chain was documented in a study of vaccination effects on CD4 cells after COVID-19. Germline values: CDR1 LNHDA, CDR2 SQIVND (reference sequence). V shed 5 bases and J shed 7 bases, with 15 bases lying between them. The CDR3 covers 15 residues. ViraFEST used viral peptide pools to expand antigen-specific CD4+ T cells before sequencing. Researchers isolated CD4+ T cells once ten to eleven days of culture had elapsed. Participants got two doses of BNT162b2 or mRNA-1273 vaccine. The protocol was immunoSEQ multiplex PCR, while the TCRdb copy is restricted to in-frame clones and leaves out a portion. The sample yields tens of thousands of clones, just under 80% seen once. In the case of this clone: What it binds is not known.

The input for sequencing was CD4+ T cells from PBMCs cultured with HCoV-OC43 spike peptides, taken after COVID-19 vaccination. Subset meaning: HCoV-OC43 spike overlapping peptide pool stimulation. The chain uses TRBV19 and TRBJ1-6; no clear D gene. The sequence was obtained from a human donor who received a COVID-19 vaccine. In DNA form, the CDR3 reads TGTGCCAGTAGTCCCCCCCAAGGGAGGAATTCACCCCTCCACTTT. Encoded protein: CASSPPQGRNSPLHF.